Below are 17 T cell receptor beta chains sequenced from a single sample in a study of response to subunit inactivated influenza vaccine. Each CDR3 protein gets one entry after TCRdb re-called the RT-PCR reads with MiXCR. The data show roughly 700,000 distinct CDR3 sequences, approximately 15% seen once. Sequences were derived from PBMCs from blood, sampled around 15 days before vaccination. The receptors come from a man over 45 who received an inactivated influenza vaccine.

This clonotype was recorded at least ten times. The gene calls are TRBV11-2 and TRBJ2-7; 8 bases fit TRBD1. The CDR3 spans 14 residues. Germline V gene sequence: CDR1 SGHAT, CDR2 FQNNGV. With V trimmed by 5 bases and J by 3 bases, 6 bases remained unmatched. CDR3 in DNA: TGTGCCAGCAGCGCATTTACAGGGGGCTACGAGCAGTACTTC. Its translation: CASSAFTGGYEQYF.

The table lists this clonotype with many counts. J is TRBJ2-3 and V is TRBV7-2; D is perhaps TRBD1 (5 bases). CDR3 size: 15 residues. From germline, CDR1 is SGHTA and CDR2 FQGNSA. The V gene lost 1 base and the J gene lost 7 bases, with 15 bases spanning the gap. This CDR3 is CASSLGPGLEYTQYF. The CDR3, as DNA: TGTGCCAGCAGCTTAGGGCCAGGGCTCGAATATACGCAGTATTTT.

This clonotype was recorded a few times. This chain connects TRBV4-1 to TRBJ2-5; D gene unclear. Between the trimmed V and J ends, which lost 1 base and 0 bases, there was a span of 6 bases. Germline V gene lookup returns CDR1 MGHRA and CDR2 YSYEKL. This CDR3 is built from 14 residues. In nucleotides, the CDR3 is TGCGCCAGCAGCCAAGCCCCACACCAAGAGACCCAGTACTTC. Encoded protein: CASSQAPHQETQYF.

This clonotype has only a few counts. The chain is built from TRBV27 and TRBJ2-5, with 9 bases lining up with TRBD2. V gave up 4 bases and J gave up 6 bases; unmatched junction bases: 9. Germline V CDR1 and CDR2: MNHEY, SMNVEV (reference sequence). The CDR3 length is 15 residues. CDR3 sequence: CASSSRTSAIKTQYF. CDR3 nucleotide sequence: TGTGCCAGCAGTTCCCGGACTAGCGCCATTAAGACCCAGTACTTC.

The CDR3 spells CASTRGGIYEQYF. DNA for the CDR3: TGCGCCAGCACTAGGGGGGGGATCTACGAGCAGTACTTC. The rearrangement uses TRBV5-1 and TRBJ2-7, with D possibly matching TRBD2 (7 bases). V lost 6 bases and J 3 bases, leaving 13 bases between the germline ends. The CDR3 sequence is 13 residues long. CDR1 is SGHRS and CDR2 is YFSETQ in the germline V gene.

The V and J genes are TRBV20-1 and TRBJ2-7; 9 positions match TRBD2. The CDR3 is made up of 16 amino acids. The germline V gene has CDR1 DFQATT and CDR2 SNEGSKA (reference sequence). V dropped 1 base and J dropped 1; count of bases not matched to a gene: 8. CDR3 in amino acids: CSARVGQREASYEQYF. The CDR3, as DNA: TGCAGTGCTAGAGTAGGGCAGCGGGAGGCGTCCTACGAGCAGTACTTC.

This clonotype was counted ten times or more. The rearrangement joins TRBV6-5 to TRBJ2-7, with D possibly TRBD2 on 5 matching bases. V lost 2 bases, J lost 2 bases, and 10 bases lay in between. This CDR3 has 14 amino acids. Germline V gene data show CDR1 as MNHEY and CDR2 as SVGAGI. The CDR3 DNA reads TGTGCCAGCAGTTACCGAGACTACACCTACGAGCAGTACTTC. It translates to CASSYRDYTYEQYF.

This clonotype appeared a few times. The chain employs TRBV5-1 and TRBJ2-2, with D unresolved. The ends were cut back, 4 bases at V and 5 bases at J, with 18 bases in the middle. Germline V gene data show CDR1 as SGHRS and CDR2 as YFSETQ. This CDR3 is built from 16 residues. The CDR3 sequence is CASSRLDPGRTGELFF. Written as DNA, the CDR3 is TGCGCCAGCAGCCGGTTGGACCCCGGACGAACCGGGGAGCTGTTTTTT.

Worth noting for this clonotype: A junction boundary mismatches the germline segment, possibly from a read error. The rearrangement joins TRBV5-4 to TRBJ2-7, with a possible D match to TRBD1 (6 bases). The length of the CDR3 is 14 residues. The V gene's germline CDR1 is SGHNT and CDR2 YYREEE (reference sequence). In nucleotides, the CDR3 is TGTGCCAGCAGCTTCCAGGGGCCACCCTACGAGCAGCACTTC. This codes for CASSFQGPPYEQHF.

Many counts were recorded for this clonotype. The genes are TRBV12-3 or TRBV12-4 and TRBJ2-3; the D gene could be TRBD1 or TRBD2 (5 bases each). The CDR3 is 12 residues long. The germline V and J ends were trimmed by 8 bases and 2 bases, with 8 bases remaining between them. The CDR3: CASGGATDTQYF. In DNA, the CDR3 is TGTGCCAGCGGGGGAGCCACAGATACGCAGTATTTT.

CDR3 sequence reads: CASSPSPLAGGELFF. The CDR3 DNA sequence: TGTGCCAGCTCACCAAGTCCGCTAGCTGGCGGGGAGCTGTTTTTT. V is TRBV18 and J is TRBJ2-2, with a weak D call TRBD2 (5 bases). This CDR3 spans 15 amino acids. Trimming took off 2 bases at V and 7 bases at J, with 14 bases between the two ends. Germline V gene sequence: CDR1 KGHSH, CDR2 LQKENI.

There are a few counts of this clonotype. The rearrangement links TRBV29-1 to TRBJ2-5; the match to TRBD2 covers 8 bases. The CDR3 is made up of 15 amino acids. J lost 5 bases, V lost 1 base, and 9 bases had no gene match. Germline CDR1 SQVTM, CDR2 ANQGSEA. CDR3 nucleotides: TGCAGCGTTGAAGGTCTACGGGGGGGGACGGAGACCCAGTACTTC. This gives the protein CSVEGLRGGTETQYF.

This chain uses TRBV6-5 with TRBJ2-5; 7 bases fit TRBD2. The germline V gene has CDR1 MNHEY and CDR2 SVGAGI. The CDR3 has 16 residues. With V trimmed by 2 bases and J by 2 bases, 8 bases remained unmatched. The CDR3 DNA sequence: TGTGCCAGCAGTTACGGGGGGGTTATAGCTCAAGAGACCCAGTACTTC. This codes for CASSYGGVIAQETQYF.

CDR3 DNA sequence: TGTGCCAGCAGGTTGACGGCTGGGGGCTACACCTTC. Its translation is CASRLTAGGYTF. This chain connects TRBV2 to TRBJ1-2; no firm D call. V was pared by 6 bases and J by 8 bases, with 13 bases between. Germline loops: CDR1 SNHLY, CDR2 FYNNEI. CDR3 length equals 12 residues.

The chain couples TRBV29-1 to TRBJ1-1; D unresolved. V was clipped by 5 bases and J by 1 base, with 8 bases between them. This CDR3 is 12 amino acids long. Germline-derived CDR1 and CDR2 are SQVTM and ANQGSEA. The CDR3 region has the DNA TGCAGCGTTCCAAGCGGGAACACTGAAGCTTTCTTT. It specifies CSVPSGNTEAFF.

This clonotype was seen only a few times. The J gene is TRBJ1-5, the V gene TRBV7-9; D ambiguous. Deletions cut 0 bases from V and 7 bases from J, with 13 bases between. This CDR3 is built from 15 residues. Germline CDR1 is SEHNR and CDR2 is FQNEAQ (reference sequence). The CDR3 region is CASSLAGGIRQPQHF. CDR3 nucleotide sequence: TGTGCCAGCAGCTTAGCGGGAGGGATTCGACAGCCCCAGCATTTT.

This chain connects TRBV6-5 to TRBJ2-7, with D unresolved. V dropped 0 bases and J dropped 2 bases, with 11 bases sitting between them. CDR1 is MNHEY, CDR2 SVGAGI, per germline. This CDR3 is built from 15 residues. CDR3: CASSYSIGPAYEQYF. The DNA for the CDR3 is TGTGCCAGCAGTTACTCGATCGGGCCAGCCTACGAGCAGTACTTC.